These 10 T cell receptor beta chains were sequenced from one sample in a study of spatial heterogeneity in lung cancer. TCRdb analysed the 5' RACE reads with MiXCR anew, one entry per CDR3 protein. The data show approximately 7,000 distinct CDR3 sequences, with over 5% seen just once and more than 7% held by the top ten. Time point denoted: sample taken at primary tumor resection. Tumor, nontumor lung or frozen PBMC supplied whole RNA, sequenced without sorting. Sequencing used normal lung tissue next to the tumor, obtained at surgery. The receptors were gathered from a female donor with early-stage non-small cell lung cancer.

This clonotype came up many times. For a library built for alpha chains, this beta chain is a stray read; little rests on its size. In nucleotides, the CDR3 is TGTGCCAGCAGCTTAATGTCCGCCGGGGCCAACGTCCTGACTTTC. Amino acids: CASSLMSAGANVLTF. The chain has TRBV7-3 and TRBJ2-6; D gene unclear. This CDR3 is 15 amino acids long. Germline values: CDR1 SGHTA, CDR2 FQGTGA. V was clipped by 1 base and J by 4 bases, with 8 bases between them. The full variable domain, rest sourced from reference TRBV7-3 and TRBJ2-6, is GAGVSQTPSNKVTEKGKYVELRCDPISGHTALYWYRQSLGQGPEFLIYFQGTGAADDSGLPNDRFFAVRPEGSVSTLKIQRTERGDSAVYLCASSLMSAGANVLTFGAGSRLTVL.

By sample share, this clonotype is medium-sized (0.01 to 0.1%). This beta chain represents an off-target read in a library built for alpha chains; its size is of limited meaning. The V and J genes are TRBV4-1 and TRBJ2-7; 8 bases match TRBD1. From germline, CDR1 is MGHRA and CDR2 YSYEKL. CDR3 length: 15 amino acids. Trimming cost V 1 base and J 2 bases; bases outside gene matches: 4. CDR3: CASSQGRTGTYEQYF. As DNA, the CDR3 is TGCGCCAGCAGCCAAGGCAGGACAGGGACCTACGAGCAGTACTTC.

This clonotype is termed medium-sized. This beta chain is an off-target read within a library intended for alpha chains, so its frequency means little. The chain combines TRBV7-6 with TRBJ1-1; 7 bases agree with TRBD1. This CDR3 has 16 amino acids. Germline V gene sequence: CDR1 SGHVS, CDR2 FNYEAQ. The junction had 12 bases not matched to a gene; V was cut back by 4 bases and J by 4 bases. This chain's CDR3 is CASSYSYLDRVTEAFF. The CDR3 DNA sequence: TGTGCCAGCAGCTACAGCTACCTCGACAGGGTCACTGAAGCTTTCTTT.

The sample holds many counts of this clonotype. A library prepared for alpha chains yielded this beta chain as an off-target read; its size is of little meaning. The chain is built from TRBV20-1 and TRBJ2-1, with D perhaps TRBD2 (5 bases). CDR3 size: 16 residues. Germline values: CDR1 DFQATT, CDR2 SNEGSKA (reference sequence). V was clipped by 6 bases and J by 2 bases, with 20 bases between them. DNA for the CDR3: TGCAGTGCAAATCCCCTAGCTCCAGAGACCTACAATGAGCAGTTCTTC. It specifies CSANPLAPETYNEQFF.

This clonotype has a count of ten or more. The library was built for alpha chains, so this beta chain is an off-target read and its size means little. The rearrangement uses TRBV12-3 or TRBV12-4 and TRBJ2-6, with D possibly TRBD2 on 6 matching bases. V was cut by 4 bases and J by 0 bases, with 19 bases left in between. This CDR3 contains 19 residues. This CDR3 is CASSSPWGVERSGANVLTF. The DNA of the CDR3 is TGTGCCAGCAGTTCCCCTTGGGGGGTTGAACGCTCTGGGGCCAACGTCCTGACTTTC.

This clonotype is labeled medium-sized. As an off-target read in a library built for alpha chains, this beta chain has a frequency of little significance. The chain carries TRBV6-5 and TRBJ1-1; TRBD1 matches at 10 bases. Germline values: CDR1 MNHEY, CDR2 SVGAGI. CDR3 length equals 14 residues. With 2 bases clipped from V and 5 bases from J, the junction kept 2 bases outside the gene matches. The CDR3 protein is CASSYGTGDTEAFF. Written as DNA, the CDR3 is TGTGCCAGCAGTTACGGGACAGGGGATACTGAAGCTTTCTTT.

As regards this clonotype: Germline and junction disagree at one end, which may indicate a read error. This beta chain turned up in a library designed for alpha chains; as an off-target read, its abundance says little. The chain has TRBV12-3 or TRBV12-4 and TRBJ2-3; TRBD1 aligns across 9 bases. There are 16 residues in the CDR3. The chain's CDR3 is CACSLFGQGRTDTQYF. Here the CDR3 DNA reads TGTGCCTGCAGTTTATTTGGACAGGGGAGGACAGATACGCAGTATTTT.

This clonotype came up a few times. Being off target in a library aimed at alpha chains, this beta chain has a size of little meaning. J is TRBJ2-3 and V is TRBV10-2, with 11 nucleotides matching TRBD2. J gave up 0 bases and V 6 bases, and 11 bases lay outside the gene matches. Germline V gene lookup returns CDR1 WSHSY and CDR2 SAAADI. The CDR3 length is 18 residues. The CDR3: CASRAGTSGSTSTDTQYF. In DNA form, the CDR3 reads TGCGCCAGCAGAGCCGGGACTAGCGGTTCAACTAGCACAGATACGCAGTATTTT.

On this clonotype: With the library built for alpha chains, this beta chain is off target and its frequency is not meaningful. The J gene is TRBJ2-3, the V gene TRBV7-3; the D gene is possibly TRBD1 (6 bases). V lost 5 bases and J lost 0, with 12 bases in between. Germline CDR1 and CDR2: SGHTA and FQGTGA. This CDR3 is 15 amino acids long. The CDR3 sequence: CASSTQGQSTDTQYF. The DNA for the CDR3 is TGTGCCAGCAGCACACAGGGACAAAGCACAGATACGCAGTATTTT.

This clonotype is classed as medium-sized (0.01 to 0.1%). This beta chain represents an off-target read in a library built for alpha chains; its size is of limited meaning. The chain joins TRBV12-3 or TRBV12-4 to TRBJ1-1; D call uncertain. V was shortened by 2 bases and J by 4 bases, with 8 bases between the two germline ends. The CDR3 covers 13 residues. The CDR3 nucleotides are TGTGCCAGCAGTTTATCGACCGGCACTGAAGCTTTCTTT. The encoded protein is CASSLSTGTEAFF.